The rows below give T cell receptor beta chains drawn from one sample of a study of Graves' ophthalmopathy and Graves' hyperthyroidism. TCRdb re-analysed the multiplex PCR reads in MiXCR, keeping a single row per CDR3 protein. The sample consists of 300,000 to 400,000 distinct CDR3 sequences, roughly 15% of them appearing once. The sample taken for sequencing was peripheral blood. These receptors all come from an adult woman with stable Graves' hyperthyroidism. Each CDR3 is given with its conserved first and last residue. Fields, in order: clone size, V gene, D gene, J gene, CDR3 protein, CDR3 DNA. D genes are given only for firm matches. Rows give clone size only sometimes, using once, few, many, or a class for an expanded clone.

clone size: many
V gene: TRBV7-8
D gene: -
J gene: TRBJ2-2
CDR3 protein: CASSREGGWGSNTGELFF
CDR3 DNA: TGTGCCAGCAGCCGCGAGGGAGGTTGGGGCTCGAACACCGGGGAGCTGTTTTTT

clone size: many
V gene: TRBV6-5
D gene: -
J gene: TRBJ2-7
CDR3 protein: CASSYSARRAVIYEQYF
CDR3 DNA: TGTGCCAGCAGTTACTCCGCGCGCCGGGCGGTTATCTACGAGCAGTACTTC

clone size: many
V gene: TRBV19
D gene: -
J gene: TRBJ1-1
CDR3 protein: CASSIDPRVREAFF
CDR3 DNA: TGTGCCAGTAGTATAGATCCTCGAGTGAGGGAAGCTTTCTTT

clone size: -
V gene: TRBV24-1
D gene: -
J gene: TRBJ2-3
CDR3 protein: CATSDPASTDTQYF
CDR3 DNA: TGTGCCACCTCTGATCCAGCCAGCACAGATACGCAGTATTTT

clone size: few
V gene: TRBV30
D gene: -
J gene: TRBJ2-7
CDR3 protein: CAWRKKQGSYERYF
CDR3 DNA: TGTGCCTGGAGGAAGAAACAGGGCTCCTACGAGCGGTACTTC

clone size: many
V gene: TRBV6-5
D gene: TRBD1
J gene: TRBJ1-1
CDR3 protein: CASSRRQGVTEAFF
CDR3 DNA: TGTGCCAGCAGCCGGCGACAGGGTGTCACTGAAGCTTTCTTT

clone size: -
V gene: TRBV4-1
D gene: TRBD1
J gene: TRBJ1-2
CDR3 protein: CASTLRGPDNYGYTF
CDR3 DNA: TGCGCCAGCACGCTCAGGGGGCCCGATAACTATGGCTACACCTTC

clone size: many
V gene: TRBV4-1
D gene: -
J gene: TRBJ2-7
CDR3 protein: CASSQDIQGNYEQYF
CDR3 DNA: TGCGCCAGCAGCCAAGATATACAGGGCAACTACGAGCAGTACTTC

clone size: many
V gene: TRBV20-1
D gene: -
J gene: TRBJ2-7
CDR3 protein: CSAPGAYEQYF
CDR3 DNA: TGCAGTGCCCCCGGAGCCTACGAGCAGTACTTC

clone size: -
V gene: TRBV6-1
D gene: -
J gene: TRBJ2-7
CDR3 protein: CASRAGYGPYEQYF
CDR3 DNA: TGTGCCAGCAGGGCCGGCTACGGACCCTACGAGCAGTACTTC

clone size: few
V gene: TRBV4-1
D gene: TRBD1
J gene: TRBJ2-7
CDR3 protein: CASSQVARGREQYF
CDR3 DNA: TGCGCCAGCAGCCAAGTAGCCAGGGGGAGAGAGCAGTACTTC

clone size: -
V gene: TRBV12-3/TRBV12-4
D gene: -
J gene: TRBJ2-5
CDR3 protein: CASSSKHQETQDF
CDR3 DNA: TGTGCCAGCAGTTCCAAGCACCAAGAGACCCAGGACTTC

clone size: many
V gene: TRBV30
D gene: -
J gene: TRBJ2-4
CDR3 protein: CAWSNRGLAKNIQYF
CDR3 DNA: TGTGCCTGGAGTAATAGAGGGCTAGCCAAAAACATTCAGTACTTC

clone size: many
V gene: TRBV27
D gene: -
J gene: TRBJ2-2
CDR3 protein: CASSFGGGELFF
CDR3 DNA: TGTGCCAGCAGTTTCGGGGGCGGGGAGCTGTTTTTT

clone size: many
V gene: TRBV27
D gene: -
J gene: TRBJ2-7
CDR3 protein: CASSHQRGVGQYF
CDR3 DNA: TGTGCCAGCAGCCATCAGAGAGGGGTGGGGCAGTACTTC

clone size: many
V gene: TRBV7-2
D gene: TRBD1
J gene: TRBJ1-2
CDR3 protein: CASSALQGTYGYTF
CDR3 DNA: TGTGCCAGCAGCGCACTACAGGGGACCTATGGCTACACCTTC

clone size: many
V gene: TRBV12-3/TRBV12-4
D gene: TRBD1
J gene: TRBJ1-2
CDR3 protein: CASSYPGQGVYGYTF
CDR3 DNA: TGTGCCAGCAGTTACCCGGGACAGGGGGTATATGGCTACACCTTC

clone size: many
V gene: TRBV20-1
D gene: TRBD1
J gene: TRBJ2-7
CDR3 protein: CSFRQGSGYEQYF
CDR3 DNA: TGCAGCTTCAGACAGGGGTCAGGGTACGAGCAGTACTTC

clone size: many
V gene: TRBV5-1
D gene: -
J gene: TRBJ2-7
CDR3 protein: CASSETVTYEQYF
CDR3 DNA: TGCGCCAGCAGCGAAACCGTTACCTACGAGCAGTACTTC

clone size: few
V gene: TRBV3-1
D gene: -
J gene: TRBJ2-2
CDR3 protein: CASTQFTGELFF
CDR3 DNA: TGTGCCAGCACCCAGTTCACCGGGGAGCTGTTTTTT

clone size: -
V gene: TRBV4-3
D gene: -
J gene: TRBJ1-6
CDR3 protein: CASSLIGNSPLHF
CDR3 DNA: TGCGCCAGCAGCCTAATCGGGAATTCACCCCTCCACTTT

clone size: many
V gene: TRBV27
D gene: TRBD1
J gene: TRBJ2-7
CDR3 protein: CASGGQRYEQYF
CDR3 DNA: TGTGCCAGCGGGGGACAGCGCTACGAGCAGTACTTC

clone size: many
V gene: TRBV3-1
D gene: -
J gene: TRBJ2-5
CDR3 protein: CASSHVGVGGETQYF
CDR3 DNA: TGTGCCAGCAGCCACGTTGGGGTAGGGGGAGAGACCCAGTACTTC

clone size: -
V gene: TRBV4-1
D gene: TRBD1
J gene: TRBJ1-2
CDR3 protein: CASSSLLPGGSNYGYTF
CDR3 DNA: TGCGCCAGCAGCAGCCTTCTCCCAGGGGGATCTAACTATGGCTACACCTTC

clone size: many
V gene: TRBV20-1
D gene: TRBD2
J gene: TRBJ2-7
CDR3 protein: CSARDYPYEQYF
CDR3 DNA: TGCAGTGCCCGGGACTACCCCTACGAGCAGTACTTC

clone size: many
V gene: TRBV11-2
D gene: TRBD1
J gene: TRBJ1-5
CDR3 protein: CASRQHPGQGANQPQHF
CDR3 DNA: TGTGCCAGCAGGCAACACCCGGGACAGGGGGCCAATCAGCCCCAGCATTTT

clone size: many
V gene: TRBV18
D gene: -
J gene: TRBJ2-7
CDR3 protein: CASSQNRDGPYEQYF
CDR3 DNA: TGTGCCAGCTCACAGAACCGAGACGGCCCCTACGAGCAGTACTTC

clone size: -
V gene: TRBV7-8
D gene: -
J gene: TRBJ2-5
CDR3 protein: CASSLVPGIQTQYF
CDR3 DNA: TGTGCCAGCAGCTTAGTTCCGGGTATACAGACCCAGTACTTC

clone size: many
V gene: TRBV10-3
D gene: -
J gene: TRBJ2-7
CDR3 protein: CAISESRDGEQYF
CDR3 DNA: TGTGCCATCAGTGAGTCTCGGGATGGCGAGCAGTACTTC

clone size: many
V gene: TRBV12-5
D gene: -
J gene: TRBJ1-2
CDR3 protein: CASGNQTLTYGYTF
CDR3 DNA: TGTGCTAGTGGTAACCAGACACTGACCTATGGCTACACCTTC

clone size: -
V gene: TRBV28
D gene: -
J gene: TRBJ1-1
CDR3 protein: CASSSTILGAFF
CDR3 DNA: TGTGCCAGCAGTTCCACGATTTTGGGTGCTTTCTTT

clone size: many
V gene: TRBV27
D gene: -
J gene: TRBJ2-3
CDR3 protein: CASSLWDGTDTQYF
CDR3 DNA: TGTGCCAGCAGTTTGTGGGATGGCACAGATACGCAGTATTTT

clone size: many
V gene: TRBV9
D gene: TRBD2
J gene: TRBJ2-5
CDR3 protein: CASSPGTSAQETQYF
CDR3 DNA: TGTGCCAGCAGCCCAGGGACTAGCGCACAAGAGACCCAGTACTTC

clone size: -
V gene: TRBV4-1
D gene: -
J gene: TRBJ2-5
CDR3 protein: CASSQSGTSQETQYF
CDR3 DNA: TGCGCCAGCAGCCAATCCGGGACATCCCAAGAGACCCAGTACTTC

clone size: many
V gene: TRBV3-1
D gene: TRBD2
J gene: TRBJ2-5
CDR3 protein: CASRTGSGGLGTQYF
CDR3 DNA: TGTGCCAGCAGGACCGGCTCGGGAGGGCTGGGGACCCAGTACTTC

clone size: few
V gene: TRBV3-1
D gene: -
J gene: TRBJ2-7
CDR3 protein: CASSQDPGRTYEQYF
CDR3 DNA: TGTGCCAGCAGCCAAGATCCAGGTAGGACCTACGAGCAGTACTTC

clone size: many
V gene: TRBV28
D gene: TRBD1
J gene: TRBJ1-5
CDR3 protein: CASSAGTGEWQPQHF
CDR3 DNA: TGTGCCAGCAGCGCCGGGACAGGGGAATGGCAGCCCCAGCATTTT

clone size: few
V gene: TRBV13
D gene: TRBD2
J gene: TRBJ2-7
CDR3 protein: CASSSGRERSYEQYF
CDR3 DNA: TGTGCCAGCAGCTCCGGGCGGGAGAGATCCTACGAGCAGTACTTC

clone size: many
V gene: TRBV6-5
D gene: -
J gene: TRBJ2-4
CDR3 protein: CASSYSGQRLAKNIQYF
CDR3 DNA: TGTGCCAGCAGTTACTCCGGACAAAGATTAGCCAAAAACATTCAGTACTTC